This T cell receptor (beta chain) comes out of a study of cytomegalovirus exposure and HLA in healthy donors. Overall study: From 150 million to 200 million T cells, an earlier analysis saw roughly 120 million unique TCR beta sequences.

Of note for this clone: Antigen unknown.

Trimming cost V 7 bases and J 5 bases; bases outside gene matches: 19. The germline V gene encodes CDR1 MDHEN and CDR2 SYDVKM. The CDR3 runs 17 residues. Notes on the study in general: As a later analysis showed, several of the most significant clusters appeared to be linked to common viral pathogens. A list of 150 or so TCR beta chains associated with cytomegalovirus was given.

Every donor was a healthy person donating bone marrow. Amplification used 60 Vbeta primers and 13 Jbeta primers. Some clones are missing from TCRdb's copy, which holds only in-frame ones; the method was immunoSEQ multiplex PCR. The sample has 150,000 or so clones; roughly 68% are singletons. The sequenced material came from PBMCs. This receptor was taken from a man aged 25 to 45 in good health and CMV-seropositive. This chain joins TRBV28 and TRBJ2-5; 7 bases fit TRBD1. The CDR3 here is CASTSGVAGGSGETQYF. CDR3 DNA: TGTGCCAGCACCTCTGGGGTGGCAGGGGGATCGGGGGAGACCCAGTACTTC.